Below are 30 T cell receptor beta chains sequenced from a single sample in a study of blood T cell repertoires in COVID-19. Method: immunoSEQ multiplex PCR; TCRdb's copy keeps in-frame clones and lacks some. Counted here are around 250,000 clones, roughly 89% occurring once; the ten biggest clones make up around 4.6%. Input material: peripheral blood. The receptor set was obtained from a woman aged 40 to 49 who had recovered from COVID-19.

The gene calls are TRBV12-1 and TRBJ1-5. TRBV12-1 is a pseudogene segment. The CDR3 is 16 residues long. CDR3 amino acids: CASINNGGGEGQPQHF. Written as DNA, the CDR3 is TGTGCCAGCATCAACAACGGGGGAGGGGAGGGTCAGCCCCAGCATTTT.

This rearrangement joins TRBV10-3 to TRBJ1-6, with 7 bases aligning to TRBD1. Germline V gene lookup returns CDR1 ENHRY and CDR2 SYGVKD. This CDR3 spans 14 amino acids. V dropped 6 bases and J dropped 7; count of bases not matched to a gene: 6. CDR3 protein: CAIRSGQVNSPLHF. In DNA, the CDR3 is TGTGCCATCAGATCCGGACAGGTCAATTCACCCCTCCACTTT.

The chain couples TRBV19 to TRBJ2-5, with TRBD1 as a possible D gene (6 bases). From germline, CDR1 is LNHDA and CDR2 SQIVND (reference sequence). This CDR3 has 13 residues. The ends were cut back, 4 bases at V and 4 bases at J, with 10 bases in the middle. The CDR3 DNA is TGTGCCAGTAGTAAACAGGGTAGAGAGACCCAGTACTTC. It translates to CASSKQGRETQYF.

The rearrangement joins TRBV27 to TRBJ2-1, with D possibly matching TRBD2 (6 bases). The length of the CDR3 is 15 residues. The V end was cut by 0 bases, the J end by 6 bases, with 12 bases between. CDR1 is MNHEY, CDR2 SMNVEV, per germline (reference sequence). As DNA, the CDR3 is TGTGCCAGCAGTTTATCCGGGACTCCGTCCAATGAGCAGTTCTTC. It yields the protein CASSLSGTPSNEQFF.

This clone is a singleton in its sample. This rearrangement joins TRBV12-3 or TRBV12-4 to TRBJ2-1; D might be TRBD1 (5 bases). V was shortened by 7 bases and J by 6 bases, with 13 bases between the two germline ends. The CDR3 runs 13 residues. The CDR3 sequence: CASIIGAGNEQFF. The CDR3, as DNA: TGTGCCAGCATCATTGGGGCCGGCAATGAGCAGTTCTTC.

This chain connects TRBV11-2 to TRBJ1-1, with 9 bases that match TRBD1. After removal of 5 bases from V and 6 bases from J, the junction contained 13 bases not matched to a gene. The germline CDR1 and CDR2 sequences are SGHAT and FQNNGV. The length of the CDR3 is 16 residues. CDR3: CASSPYITGGSAEAFF. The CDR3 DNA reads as TGTGCCAGCAGCCCCTACATAACAGGGGGCTCGGCTGAAGCTTTCTTT.

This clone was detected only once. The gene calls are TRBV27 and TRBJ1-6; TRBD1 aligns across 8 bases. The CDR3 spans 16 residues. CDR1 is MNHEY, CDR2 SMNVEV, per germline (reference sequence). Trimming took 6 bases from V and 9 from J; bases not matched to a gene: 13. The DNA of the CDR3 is TGTGCCAGCAGCCCCCTCGGGCACAGGGGGTTTTCACCCCTCCACTTT. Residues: CASSPLGHRGFSPLHF.

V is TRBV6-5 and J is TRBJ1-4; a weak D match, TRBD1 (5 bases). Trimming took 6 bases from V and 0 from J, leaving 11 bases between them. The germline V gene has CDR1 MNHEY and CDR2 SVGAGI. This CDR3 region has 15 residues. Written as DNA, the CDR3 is TGTGCCAGCAGGGGGCTAGATGCAACTAATGAAAAACTGTTTTTT. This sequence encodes CASRGLDATNEKLFF.

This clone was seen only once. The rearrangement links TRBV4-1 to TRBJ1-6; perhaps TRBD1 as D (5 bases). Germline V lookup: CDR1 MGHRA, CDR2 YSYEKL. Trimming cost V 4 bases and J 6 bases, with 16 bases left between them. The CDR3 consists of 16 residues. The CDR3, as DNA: TGCGCCAGCAGCCCCGGGGGGTATTCACCTAATTCACCCCTCCACTTT. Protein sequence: CASSPGGYSPNSPLHF.

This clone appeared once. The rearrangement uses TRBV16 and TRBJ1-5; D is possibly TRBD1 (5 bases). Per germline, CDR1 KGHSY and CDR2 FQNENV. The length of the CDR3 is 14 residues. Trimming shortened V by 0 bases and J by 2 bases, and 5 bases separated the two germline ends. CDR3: CASSQSGGNQPQHF. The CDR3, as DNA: TGTGCCAGCAGCCAATCAGGGGGCAATCAGCCCCAGCATTTT.

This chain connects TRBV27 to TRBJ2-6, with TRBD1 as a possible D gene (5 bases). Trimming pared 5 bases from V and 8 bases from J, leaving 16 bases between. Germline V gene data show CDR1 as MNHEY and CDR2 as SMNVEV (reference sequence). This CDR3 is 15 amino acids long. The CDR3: CASSPRLRAPNVLTF. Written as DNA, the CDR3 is TGTGCCAGCAGTCCAAGGCTCAGGGCGCCCAACGTCCTGACTTTC.

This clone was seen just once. The chain's CDR3 is CASSIGGRPKNIQYF. Written as DNA, the CDR3 is TGTGCCAGTAGTATTGGCGGGAGGCCCAAAAACATTCAGTACTTC. The chain recombines TRBV19 with TRBJ2-4, with TRBD2 matching over 8 bases. This CDR3 region has 15 residues. Trimming at V came to 3 bases and at J to 2 bases, leaving 3 bases not matched to a gene. Germline V gives CDR1 LNHDA, CDR2 SQIVND (reference sequence).

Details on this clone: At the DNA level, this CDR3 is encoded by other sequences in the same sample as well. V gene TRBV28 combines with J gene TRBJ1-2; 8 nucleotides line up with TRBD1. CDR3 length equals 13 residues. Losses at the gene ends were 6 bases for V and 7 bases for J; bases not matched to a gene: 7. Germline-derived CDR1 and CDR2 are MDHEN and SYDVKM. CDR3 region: CASSPGQGGGYTF. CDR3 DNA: TGTGCCAGCAGCCCTGGACAGGGAGGTGGCTACACCTTC.

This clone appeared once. The CDR3 is CASRLSPGDSSYEQYF. CDR3 nucleotides: TGTGCCAGCAGGCTCTCGCCGGGGGACTCCTCCTACGAGCAGTACTTC. The rearrangement links TRBV5-6 to TRBJ2-7; D might be TRBD2 (6 bases). The V end lost 5 bases, the J end lost 0 bases, and 18 bases lay between the germline ends. The CDR3 is 16 amino acids. Per germline, CDR1 SGHDT and CDR2 YYEEEE.

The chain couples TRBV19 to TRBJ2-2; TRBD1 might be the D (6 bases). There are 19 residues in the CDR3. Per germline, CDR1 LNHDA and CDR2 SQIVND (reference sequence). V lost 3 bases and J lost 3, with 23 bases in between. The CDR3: CASSIFGIRGSSHTGELFF. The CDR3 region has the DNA TGTGCCAGTAGTATTTTCGGCATCAGGGGAAGTAGTCACACCGGGGAGCTGTTTTTT.

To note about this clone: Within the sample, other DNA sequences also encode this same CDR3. CDR3 sequence (DNA): TGTGCCAGCAGTCGACAGGGGAACCAGCCCCAGCATTTT. Amino acids: CASSRQGNQPQHF. This chain uses TRBV12-3 or TRBV12-4 with TRBJ1-5; 8 positions match TRBD1. V lost 5 bases, J lost 7 bases, and 4 bases stayed unmatched. The CDR3 consists of 13 residues.

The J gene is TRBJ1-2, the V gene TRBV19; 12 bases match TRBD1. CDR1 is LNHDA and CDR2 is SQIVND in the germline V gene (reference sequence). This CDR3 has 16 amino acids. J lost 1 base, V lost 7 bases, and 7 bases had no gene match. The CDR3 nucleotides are TGTGCCAGTAAATCCGGGACAGGGGGCCTTAACTATGGCTACACCTTC. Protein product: CASKSGTGGLNYGYTF.

The CDR3 is CASSHVSRDNSGANVLTF. The DNA for the CDR3 is TGTGCCAGCAGCCACGTATCCCGGGATAACTCTGGGGCCAACGTCCTGACTTTC. This chain connects TRBV3-1 (or the pseudogene TRBV3-2) to TRBJ2-6; possible D gene TRBD2, 5 bases. Germline CDR1 LGHDT, CDR2 YNNKEL (reference sequence). This CDR3 region has 18 residues. V shed 3 bases and J shed 0 bases, with 15 bases lying between them.

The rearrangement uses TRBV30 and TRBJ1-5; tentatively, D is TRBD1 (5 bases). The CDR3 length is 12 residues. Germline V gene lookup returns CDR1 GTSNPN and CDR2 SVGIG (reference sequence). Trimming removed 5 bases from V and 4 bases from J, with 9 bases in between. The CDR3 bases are TGTGCCTGGGACAGAATAAATCAGCCCCAGCATTTT. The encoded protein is CAWDRINQPQHF.

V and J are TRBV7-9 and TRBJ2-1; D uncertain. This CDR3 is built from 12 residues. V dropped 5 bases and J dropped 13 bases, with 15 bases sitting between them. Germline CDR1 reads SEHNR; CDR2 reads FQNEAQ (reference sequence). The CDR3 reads CASSASKETQFF. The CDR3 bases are TGTGCCAGCAGCGCTAGTAAAGAGACCCAGTTCTTC.

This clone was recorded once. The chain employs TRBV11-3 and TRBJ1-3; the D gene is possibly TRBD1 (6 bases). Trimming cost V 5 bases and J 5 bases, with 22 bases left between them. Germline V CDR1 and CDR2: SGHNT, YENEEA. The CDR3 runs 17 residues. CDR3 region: CASSQGSGQIDRNTIYF. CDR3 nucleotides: TGTGCCAGCAGCCAGGGGTCAGGACAGATCGATCGAAACACCATATATTTT.

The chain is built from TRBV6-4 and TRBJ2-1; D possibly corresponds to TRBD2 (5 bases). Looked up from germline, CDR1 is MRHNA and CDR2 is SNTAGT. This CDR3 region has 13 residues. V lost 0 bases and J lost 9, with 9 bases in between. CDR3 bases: TGTGCCAGCAGTGACTCGCCCGAGGGTGAGCAGTTCTTC. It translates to CASSDSPEGEQFF.

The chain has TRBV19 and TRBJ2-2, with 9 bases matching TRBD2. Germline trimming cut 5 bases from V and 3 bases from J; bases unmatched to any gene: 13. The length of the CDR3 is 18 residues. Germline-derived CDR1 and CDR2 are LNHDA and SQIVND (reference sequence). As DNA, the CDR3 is TGTGCCAGTAGTCGCACCTTTGCTAGCGGGAAATACACCGGGGAGCTGTTTTTT. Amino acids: CASSRTFASGKYTGELFF.

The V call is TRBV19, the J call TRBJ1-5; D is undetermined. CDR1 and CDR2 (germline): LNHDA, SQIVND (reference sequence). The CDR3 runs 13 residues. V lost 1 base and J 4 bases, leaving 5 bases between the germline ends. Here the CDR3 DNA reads TGTGCCAGTAGTATAGTCGAGAATCAGCCCCAGCATTTT. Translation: CASSIVENQPQHF.

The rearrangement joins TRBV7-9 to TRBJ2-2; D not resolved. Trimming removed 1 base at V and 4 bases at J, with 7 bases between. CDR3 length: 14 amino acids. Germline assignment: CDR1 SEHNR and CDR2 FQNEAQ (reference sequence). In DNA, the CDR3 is TGTGCCAGCAGCTTAGACCAGTCCACCGGGGAGCTGTTTTTT. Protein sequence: CASSLDQSTGELFF. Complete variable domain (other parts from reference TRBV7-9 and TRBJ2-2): DTGVSQNPRHKITKRGQNVTFRCDPISEHNRLYWYRQTLGQGPEFLTYFQNEAQLEKSRLLSDRFSAERPKGSFSTLEIQRTEQGDSAMYLCASSLDQSTGELFFGEGSRLTVL.

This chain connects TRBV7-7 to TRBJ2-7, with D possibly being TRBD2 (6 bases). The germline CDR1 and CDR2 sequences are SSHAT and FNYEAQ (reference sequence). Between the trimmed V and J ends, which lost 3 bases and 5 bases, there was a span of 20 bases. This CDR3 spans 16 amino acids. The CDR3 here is CASSLSPGAPLDEQYF. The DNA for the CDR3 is TGTGCCAGCAGCTTGAGCCCGGGAGCCCCTCTGGACGAGCAGTACTTC.

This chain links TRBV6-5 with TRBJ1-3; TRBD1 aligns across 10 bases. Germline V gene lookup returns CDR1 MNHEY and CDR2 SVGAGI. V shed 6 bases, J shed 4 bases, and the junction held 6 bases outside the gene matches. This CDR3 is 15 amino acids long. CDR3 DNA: TGTGCCAGCAGAAACGACAGGGGGCAAGGAAACACCATATATTTT. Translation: CASRNDRGQGNTIYF.

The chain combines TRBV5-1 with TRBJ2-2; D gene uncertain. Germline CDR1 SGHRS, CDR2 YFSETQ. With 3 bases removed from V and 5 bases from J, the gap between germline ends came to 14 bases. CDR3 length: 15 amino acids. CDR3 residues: CASSWNRGKTGELFF. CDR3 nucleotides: TGCGCCAGCAGCTGGAACCGAGGCAAGACCGGGGAGCTGTTTTTT. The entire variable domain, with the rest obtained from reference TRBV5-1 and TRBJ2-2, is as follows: KAGVTQTPRYLIKTRGQQVTLSCSPISGHRSVSWYQQTPGQGLQFLFEYFSETQRNKGNFPGRFSGRQFSNSRSEMNVSTLELGDSALYLCASSWNRGKTGELFFGEGSRLTVL.

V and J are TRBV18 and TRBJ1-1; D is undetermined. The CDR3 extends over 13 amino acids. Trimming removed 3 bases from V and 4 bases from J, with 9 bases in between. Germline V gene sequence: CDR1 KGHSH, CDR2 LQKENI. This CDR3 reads CASSPRDFTEAFF. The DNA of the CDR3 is TGTGCCAGCTCACCCCGGGATTTCACTGAAGCTTTCTTT. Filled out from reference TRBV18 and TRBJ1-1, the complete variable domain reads NAGVMQNPRHLVRRRGQEARLRCSPMKGHSHVYWYRQLPEEGLKFMVYLQKENIIDESGMPKERFSAEFPKEGPSILRIQQVVRGDSAAYFCASSPRDFTEAFFGQGTRLTVV.

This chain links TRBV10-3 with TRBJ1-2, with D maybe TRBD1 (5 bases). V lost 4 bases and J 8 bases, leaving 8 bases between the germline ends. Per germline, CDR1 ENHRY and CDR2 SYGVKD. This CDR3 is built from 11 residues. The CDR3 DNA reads TGTGCCATCAGTGCGCGGGACGGCTACACCTTC. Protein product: CAISARDGYTF.